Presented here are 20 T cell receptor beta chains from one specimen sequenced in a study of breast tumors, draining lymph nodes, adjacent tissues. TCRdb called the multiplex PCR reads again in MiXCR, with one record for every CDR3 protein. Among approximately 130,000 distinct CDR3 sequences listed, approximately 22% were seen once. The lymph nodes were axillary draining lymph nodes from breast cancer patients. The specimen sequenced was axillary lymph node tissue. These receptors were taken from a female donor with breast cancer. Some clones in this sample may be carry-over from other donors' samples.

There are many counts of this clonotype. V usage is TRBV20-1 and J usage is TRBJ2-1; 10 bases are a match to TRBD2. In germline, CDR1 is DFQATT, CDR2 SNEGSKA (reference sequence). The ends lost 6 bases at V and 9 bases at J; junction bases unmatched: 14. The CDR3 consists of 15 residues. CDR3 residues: CSAPGASGSWGEQFF. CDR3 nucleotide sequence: TGCAGTGCCCCTGGGGCTAGCGGGAGCTGGGGTGAGCAGTTCTTC.

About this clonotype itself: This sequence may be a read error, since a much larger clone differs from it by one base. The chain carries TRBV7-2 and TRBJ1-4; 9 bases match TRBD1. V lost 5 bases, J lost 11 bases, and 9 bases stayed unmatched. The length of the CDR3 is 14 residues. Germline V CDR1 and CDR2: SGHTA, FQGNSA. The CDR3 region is CASSTGQGASKLFF. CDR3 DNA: TGTGCCAGCAGCACGGGACAGGGTGCTTCTAAACTGTTTTTT. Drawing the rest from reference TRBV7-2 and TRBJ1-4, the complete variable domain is GAGVSQSPSNKVTEKGKDVELRCDPISGHTALYWYRQSLGQGLEFLIYFQGNSAPDKSGLPSDRFSAERTGGSVSTLTIQRTQQEDSAVYLCASSTGQGASKLFFGSGTQLSVL.

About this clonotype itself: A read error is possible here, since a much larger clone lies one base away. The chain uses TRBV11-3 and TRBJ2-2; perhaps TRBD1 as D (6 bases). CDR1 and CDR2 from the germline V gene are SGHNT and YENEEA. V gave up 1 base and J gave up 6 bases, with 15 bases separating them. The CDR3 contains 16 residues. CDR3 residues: CASSLARGGGPGELFF. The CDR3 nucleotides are TGTGCCAGCAGCTTAGCCAGGGGCGGAGGCCCCGGGGAGCTGTTTTTT.

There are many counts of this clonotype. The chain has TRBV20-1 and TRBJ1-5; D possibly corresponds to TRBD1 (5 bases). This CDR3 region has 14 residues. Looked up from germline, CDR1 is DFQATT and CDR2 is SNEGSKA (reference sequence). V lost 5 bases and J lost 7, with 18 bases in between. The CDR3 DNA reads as TGCAGTGCTCAACCAGGGAGCCGCGGGCAGCCCCAGCATTTT. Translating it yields CSAQPGSRGQPQHF.

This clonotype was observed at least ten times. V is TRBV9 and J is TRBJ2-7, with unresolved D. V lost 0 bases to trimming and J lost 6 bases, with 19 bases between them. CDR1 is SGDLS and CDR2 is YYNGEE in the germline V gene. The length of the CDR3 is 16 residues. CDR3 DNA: TGTGCCAGCAGCGTAGGTCCTGCGGCGCCTTCCGTCGAGCAGTACTTC. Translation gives CASSVGPAAPSVEQYF.

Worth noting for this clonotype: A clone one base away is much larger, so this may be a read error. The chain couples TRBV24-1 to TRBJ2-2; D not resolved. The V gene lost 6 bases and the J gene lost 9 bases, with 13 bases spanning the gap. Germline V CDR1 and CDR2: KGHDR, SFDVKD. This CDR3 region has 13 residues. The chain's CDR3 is CATSFQGTRELFF. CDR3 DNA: TGTGCCACCAGTTTCCAAGGAACCAGGGAGCTGTTTTTT.

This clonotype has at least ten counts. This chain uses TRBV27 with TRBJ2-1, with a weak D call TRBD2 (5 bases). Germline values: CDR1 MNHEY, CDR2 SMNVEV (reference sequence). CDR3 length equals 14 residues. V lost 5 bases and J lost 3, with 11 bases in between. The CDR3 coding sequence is TGTGCCAGCAGTGGGCTGAGGGACTACAATGAGCAGTTCTTC. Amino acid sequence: CASSGLRDYNEQFF.

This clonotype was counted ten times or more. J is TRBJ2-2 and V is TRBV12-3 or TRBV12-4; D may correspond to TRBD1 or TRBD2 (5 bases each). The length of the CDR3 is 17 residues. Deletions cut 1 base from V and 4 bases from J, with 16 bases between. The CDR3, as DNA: TGTGCCAGCAGTTTAGGCGCTACGGGACGGCCCACCGGGGAGCTGTTTTTT. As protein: CASSLGATGRPTGELFF.

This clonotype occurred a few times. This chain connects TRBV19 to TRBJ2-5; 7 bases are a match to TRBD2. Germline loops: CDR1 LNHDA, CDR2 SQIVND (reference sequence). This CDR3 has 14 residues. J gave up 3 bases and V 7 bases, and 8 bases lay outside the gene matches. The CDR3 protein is CASNPAGREETQYF. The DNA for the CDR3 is TGTGCCAGTAACCCAGCGGGAAGGGAAGAGACCCAGTACTTC.

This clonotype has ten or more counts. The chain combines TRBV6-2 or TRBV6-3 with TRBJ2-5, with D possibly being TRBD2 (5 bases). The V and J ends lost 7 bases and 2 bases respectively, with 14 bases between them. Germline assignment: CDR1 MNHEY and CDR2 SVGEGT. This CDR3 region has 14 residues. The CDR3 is CASKKSRGQETQYF. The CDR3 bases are TGTGCCAGCAAGAAGTCCCGCGGGCAAGAGACCCAGTACTTC.

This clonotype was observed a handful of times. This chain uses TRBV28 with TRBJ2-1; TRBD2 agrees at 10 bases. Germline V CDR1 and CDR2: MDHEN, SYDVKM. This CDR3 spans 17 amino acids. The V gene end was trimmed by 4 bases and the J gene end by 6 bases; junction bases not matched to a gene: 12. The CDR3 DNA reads TGTGCCAGCAGTTCGCCCCCCTGGACTAGCGGAGGCAATGAGCAGTTCTTC. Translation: CASSSPPWTSGGNEQFF.

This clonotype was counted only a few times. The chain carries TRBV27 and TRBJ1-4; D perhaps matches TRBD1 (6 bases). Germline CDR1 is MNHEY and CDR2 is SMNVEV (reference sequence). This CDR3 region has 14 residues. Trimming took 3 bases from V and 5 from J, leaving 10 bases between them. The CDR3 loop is CASSFWQGNEKLFF. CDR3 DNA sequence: TGTGCCAGCAGTTTTTGGCAGGGGAATGAAAAACTGTTTTTT.

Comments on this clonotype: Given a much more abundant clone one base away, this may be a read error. The DNA for the CDR3 is TGTGCCAGCAGCCCCTCGGCGGGAGGTAGGGGTGAGCAGTTCTTC. As protein: CASSPSAGGRGEQFF. The rearrangement links TRBV3-1 to TRBJ2-1, with 8 bases fitting TRBD2. The CDR3 spans 15 residues. Germline trimming cut 4 bases from V and 9 bases from J; bases unmatched to any gene: 11. The germline V gene encodes CDR1 LGHDT and CDR2 YNNKEL (reference sequence).

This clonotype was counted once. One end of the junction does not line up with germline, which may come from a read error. The CDR3 DNA follows: TGTACCAGCAGTGGGACTGGATACAATGAGCAGTTCTTC. Its translation is CTSSGTGYNEQFF. V is TRBV6-1 and J is TRBJ2-1; D possibly corresponds to TRBD2 (6 bases). The length of the CDR3 is 13 residues. Germline V gives CDR1 MNHNS, CDR2 SASEGT.

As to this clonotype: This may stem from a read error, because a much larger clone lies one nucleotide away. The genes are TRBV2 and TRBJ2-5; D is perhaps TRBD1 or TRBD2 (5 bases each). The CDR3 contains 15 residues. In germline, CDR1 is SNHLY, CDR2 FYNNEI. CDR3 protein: CASSLGAGPEETRYF. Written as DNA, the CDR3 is TGTGCCAGCAGCCTCGGGGCAGGGCCAGAAGAGACCCGGTACTTC.

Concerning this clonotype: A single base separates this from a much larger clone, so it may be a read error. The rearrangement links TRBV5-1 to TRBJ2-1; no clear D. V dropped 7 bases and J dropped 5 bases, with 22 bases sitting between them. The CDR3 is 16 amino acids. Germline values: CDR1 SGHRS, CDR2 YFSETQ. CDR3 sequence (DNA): TGCGCCAGCGGCCGATCCCCGGGCGTGGTCAACAATGAGCAGTTCTTC. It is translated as CASGRSPGVVNNEQFF.

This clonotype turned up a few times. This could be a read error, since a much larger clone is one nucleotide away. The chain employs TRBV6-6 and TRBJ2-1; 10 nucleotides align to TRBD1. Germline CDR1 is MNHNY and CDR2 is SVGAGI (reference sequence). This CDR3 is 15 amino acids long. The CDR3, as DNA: TGTGCCAGCAGCCGACGACAGGGGGCGTATATTGAGCAGCTCTTC. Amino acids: CASSRRQGAYIEQLF.

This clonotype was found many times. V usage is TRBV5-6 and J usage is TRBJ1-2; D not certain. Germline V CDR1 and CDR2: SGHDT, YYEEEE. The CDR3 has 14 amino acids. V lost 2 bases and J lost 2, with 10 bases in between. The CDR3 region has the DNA TGTGCCAGCAGCTTCGGAGGCGAGAACTATGGCTACACCTTC. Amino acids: CASSFGGENYGYTF.

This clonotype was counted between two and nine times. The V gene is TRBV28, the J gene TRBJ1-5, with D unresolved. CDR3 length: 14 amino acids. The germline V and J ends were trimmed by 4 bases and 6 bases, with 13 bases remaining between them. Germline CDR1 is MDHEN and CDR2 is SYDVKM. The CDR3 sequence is CASSSSTATQPQHF. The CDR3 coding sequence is TGTGCCAGCAGTTCCAGTACAGCGACTCAGCCCCAGCATTTT.

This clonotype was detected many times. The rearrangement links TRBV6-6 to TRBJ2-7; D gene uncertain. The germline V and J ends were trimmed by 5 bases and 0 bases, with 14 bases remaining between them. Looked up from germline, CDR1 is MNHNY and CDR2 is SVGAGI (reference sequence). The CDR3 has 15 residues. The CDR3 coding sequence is TGTGCCAGCAGTCGCCCATACGACAACTCCTACGAGCAGTACTTC. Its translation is CASSRPYDNSYEQYF.